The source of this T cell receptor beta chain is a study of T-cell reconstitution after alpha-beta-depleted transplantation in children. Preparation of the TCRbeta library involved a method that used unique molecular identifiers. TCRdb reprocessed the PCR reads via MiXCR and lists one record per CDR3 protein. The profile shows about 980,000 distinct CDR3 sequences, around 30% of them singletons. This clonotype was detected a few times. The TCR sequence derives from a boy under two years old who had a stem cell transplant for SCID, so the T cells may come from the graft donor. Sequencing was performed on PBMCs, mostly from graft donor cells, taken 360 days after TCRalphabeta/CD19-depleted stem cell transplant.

The CDR3 DNA is TGTGCCAGCAGCTCCCCGGACGTGGGGCCCTACAATGAGCAGTTCTTC. Protein sequence: CASSSPDVGPYNEQFF. V and J are TRBV7-8 and TRBJ2-1, with D tentatively TRBD1 (5 bases). This CDR3 has 16 residues. Trimming left V 4 bases short and J 2 bases short, with 15 bases between. Germline V CDR1 and CDR2: SGHVS, FQNEAQ.